One sample yielded the 20 T cell receptor beta chains listed below, sequenced in a study of spatial heterogeneity in lung cancer. Time point denoted: sample taken at primary tumor resection. No cells were sorted before sequencing. The whole RNA sequenced was extracted from tumor, nontumor lung or frozen PBMC. TCRdb analysed the 5' RACE reads with MiXCR anew, one entry per CDR3 protein. In the table there are around 25,000 distinct CDR3 sequences, roughly 12% of which are singletons. The specimen comprised PBMCs, sampled at surgery. The receptors stem from a female donor with early-stage non-small cell lung cancer.

This clonotype was seen repeatedly, ten times or more. This chain links TRBV12-3 or TRBV12-4 with TRBJ2-7; 12 bases are shared with TRBD2. CDR3 length: 14 residues. Trimming cost V 6 bases and J 3 bases; bases outside gene matches: 3. CDR3 residues: CASRPTSGSYEQYF. CDR3 sequence (DNA): TGTGCCAGCAGGCCGACTAGCGGGAGCTACGAGCAGTACTTC.

In its sample, this clonotype was seen once. This may stem from a read error, because a much larger clone lies one nucleotide away. The chain recombines TRBV2 with TRBJ1-5; no firm D call. V was pared by 0 bases and J by 7 bases, with 10 bases between. The CDR3 totals 14 residues. CDR1 is SNHLY and CDR2 is FYNNEI in the germline V gene. CDR3 nucleotides: TGTGCCAGCAGTGAAGCACAGTACAAACAGCCCCAGCATTTT. It is translated as CASSEAQYKQPQHF.

This clonotype was picked up many times. The V call is TRBV12-3 or TRBV12-4, the J call TRBJ2-2; possible D gene TRBD1, 6 bases. The CDR3 sequence is 15 residues long. The V and J ends lost 2 bases and 2 bases respectively, with 9 bases between them. The CDR3 here is CASSLTDRNTGELFF. The DNA for the CDR3 is TGTGCCAGCAGTTTAACGGACAGAAACACCGGGGAGCTGTTTTTT.

This clonotype was detected only a few times. J is TRBJ2-6 and V is TRBV28, with 7 bases matching TRBD1. V shed 6 bases, J shed 17 bases, and the junction held 10 bases outside the gene matches. This CDR3 contains 12 residues. Germline V lookup: CDR1 MDHEN, CDR2 SYDVKM. The CDR3 reads CASRPQSGQVTF. The CDR3 nucleotides read TGTGCCAGCAGGCCACAATCTGGACAGGTGACTTTC. The full variable domain, in which reference TRBV28 and TRBJ2-6 provide the parts outside the CDR3, is DVKVTQSSRYLVKRTGEKVFLECVQDMDHENMFWYRQDPGLGLRLIYFSYDVKMKEKGDIPEGYSVSREKKERFSLILESASTNQTSMYLCASRPQSGQVTFGAGSRLTVL.

Many counts were recorded for this clonotype. The rearrangement joins TRBV18 to TRBJ1-4; D not certain. Trimming removed 6 bases at V and 10 bases at J, with 12 bases between. CDR3 length: 12 residues. Germline loops: CDR1 KGHSH, CDR2 LQKENI. Here the CDR3 reads CASSDISGKLFF. The CDR3, as DNA: TGTGCCAGCTCCGATATAAGTGGAAAACTGTTTTTT.

This clonotype was counted between two and nine times. The V call is TRBV7-2, the J call TRBJ1-5, with D perhaps TRBD1 (6 bases). CDR3 length: 16 residues. V gave up 1 base and J gave up 4 bases, with 14 bases separating them. CDR1 is SGHTA and CDR2 is FQGNSA in the germline V gene. The CDR3, as DNA: TGTGCCAGCAGCTTAGTACAAGGGGGAGGTAATCAGCCCCAGCATTTT. It yields the protein CASSLVQGGGNQPQHF.

This clonotype was seen ten or more times. CDR3 amino acids: CSVQKTGSNTQYF. CDR3 bases: TGCAGCGTCCAAAAGACAGGATCCAATACGCAGTATTTT. V and J are TRBV29-1 and TRBJ2-3; weak D call: TRBD1 (6 bases). The CDR3 is 13 residues long. V was shortened by 6 bases and J by 7 bases, with 17 bases between the two germline ends. Germline values: CDR1 SQVTM, CDR2 ANQGSEA.

This clonotype was counted ten times or more. The gene calls are TRBV28 and TRBJ2-7, with D perhaps TRBD2 (6 bases). Germline-derived CDR1 and CDR2 are MDHEN and SYDVKM. The CDR3 spans 15 residues. V lost 3 bases and J 3 bases, leaving 15 bases between the germline ends. For the CDR3, the DNA is TGTGCCAGCAGTTTCCGGGACTTATATTTCTACGAGCAGTACTTC. Amino acid sequence: CASSFRDLYFYEQYF.

This clonotype was detected many times. The V and J genes are TRBV3-1 and TRBJ2-7, with 8 bases aligning to TRBD2. CDR3 length equals 15 residues. Germline-derived CDR1 and CDR2 are LGHDT and YNNKEL (reference sequence). The junction had 10 bases not matched to a gene; V was cut back by 0 bases and J by 9 bases. The CDR3 sequence is CASSQDGAGGEAQYF. The CDR3 DNA follows: TGTGCCAGCAGCCAAGATGGGGCGGGAGGAGAGGCGCAGTACTTC.

This clonotype was recorded many times. The chain couples TRBV14 to TRBJ2-5, with 11 bases matching TRBD1. The germline gives CDR1 SGHDN, CDR2 FVKESK. J was trimmed by 3 bases and V by 2 bases; bases with no gene match: 11. The CDR3 consists of 18 residues. This CDR3 is CASSQSRPDRGLKETQYF. CDR3 DNA: TGTGCCAGCAGCCAATCCCGTCCGGACAGGGGGCTGAAAGAGACCCAGTACTTC.

This clonotype was observed many times. The chain carries TRBV7-7 and TRBJ2-2; D might be TRBD2 (5 bases). The CDR3 sequence is 15 residues long. Germline V lookup: CDR1 SSHAT, CDR2 FNYEAQ (reference sequence). Trimming took off 0 bases at V and 0 bases at J, with 5 bases between the two ends. The CDR3 is CASSLAAANTGELFF. The CDR3 DNA reads as TGTGCCAGCAGCTTAGCAGCGGCGAACACCGGGGAGCTGTTTTTT.

The rearrangement uses TRBV11-3 and TRBJ2-1, with a tentative D call TRBD1 (6 bases). V was cut by 4 bases and J by 5 bases, with 12 bases left in between. Germline values: CDR1 SGHNT, CDR2 YENEEA. The CDR3 runs 14 residues. CDR3 sequence reads: CASSSGTQNNEQFF. CDR3 DNA sequence: TGTGCCAGCAGCTCCGGGACACAGAACAATGAGCAGTTCTTC.

This clonotype has a count of ten or more. J is TRBJ1-1 and V is TRBV12-5, with 8 bases identical to TRBD1. V lost 7 bases and J lost 1; bases outside the gene matches: 8. Germline CDR1 is LGHNT and CDR2 is FRNRAP. The CDR3 totals 15 residues. CDR3 sequence: CASVGQGKGNTEAFF. CDR3 sequence (DNA): TGTGCTAGTGTTGGACAGGGAAAAGGGAACACTGAAGCTTTCTTT.

The V call is TRBV12-3 or TRBV12-4, the J call TRBJ2-7; 12 bases align to TRBD2. The CDR3 covers 15 residues. Germline trimming cut 5 bases from V and 3 bases from J; bases unmatched to any gene: 5. The CDR3 DNA is TGTGCCAGCAGTATAACTAGCGGGAGGTTCTACGAGCAGTACTTC. It encodes CASSITSGRFYEQYF.

This clonotype has at least ten counts. This chain links TRBV6-1 with TRBJ1-1, with D possibly being TRBD1 (5 bases). The V gene's germline CDR1 is MNHNS and CDR2 SASEGT. The ends were cut back, 7 bases at V and 3 bases at J, with 15 bases in the middle. CDR3 length equals 14 residues. This CDR3 is CASTRVGGDTEAFF. CDR3 coding DNA: TGTGCCAGCACCCGGGTGGGGGGGGACACTGAAGCTTTCTTT.

This clonotype showed up just a few times. The rearrangement uses TRBV5-4 and TRBJ2-2; possibly TRBD1 for D (6 bases). This CDR3 comprises 13 residues. Germline V CDR1 and CDR2: SGHNT, YYREEE (reference sequence). V dropped 2 bases and J dropped 6 bases, with 8 bases sitting between them. Written as DNA, the CDR3 is TGTGCCAGCAGCTTATACAGGGCCGGGGAGCTGTTTTTT. It encodes CASSLYRAGELFF.

This clonotype occurred once. The chain carries TRBV6-6 and TRBJ2-5; D remains ambiguous. Trimming pared 2 bases from V and 3 bases from J, leaving 7 bases between. Looked up from germline, CDR1 is MNHNY and CDR2 is SVGAGI (reference sequence). The CDR3 has 13 residues. This chain's CDR3 is CASSYPPEETQYF. The CDR3 coding sequence is TGTGCCAGCAGTTACCCCCCCGAAGAGACCCAGTACTTC.

This clonotype has a count of ten or more. V gene TRBV25-1 combines with J gene TRBJ2-7; D might be TRBD2 (5 bases). The CDR3 covers 16 residues. CDR1 and CDR2 (germline): MGHDK, SYGVNS. V lost 1 base, J lost 0 bases, and 13 bases lay in between. For the CDR3, the DNA is TGTGCCAGCAGTGAATCTTTCAGCACTAGCTCCTACGAGCAGTACTTC. It translates to CASSESFSTSSYEQYF.

The chain employs TRBV3-1 and TRBJ2-7; a possible D gene is TRBD2 (5 bases). CDR3 length: 14 residues. Germline values: CDR1 LGHDT, CDR2 YNNKEL (reference sequence). V gave up 0 bases and J gave up 5 bases, with 11 bases separating them. The CDR3 DNA sequence: TGTGCCAGCAGCCAAGACCCGGCTAGCAACGAGCAGTACTTC. Its translation is CASSQDPASNEQYF.

This clonotype has a count of ten or more. The DNA is left out, because the CDR3 cannot be placed on it with certainty; the CDR3 is given as TCRdb lists it. V and J are TRBV27 and TRBJ2-7; the listed D gene, TRBD1, was not tested against the DNA. CDR1 and CDR2 (germline): MNHEY, SMNVEV (reference sequence). The CDR3 has 24 residues if both end residues are counted. This CDR3 reads CASSTSSFGGMVGTGRVGLYEQYV.